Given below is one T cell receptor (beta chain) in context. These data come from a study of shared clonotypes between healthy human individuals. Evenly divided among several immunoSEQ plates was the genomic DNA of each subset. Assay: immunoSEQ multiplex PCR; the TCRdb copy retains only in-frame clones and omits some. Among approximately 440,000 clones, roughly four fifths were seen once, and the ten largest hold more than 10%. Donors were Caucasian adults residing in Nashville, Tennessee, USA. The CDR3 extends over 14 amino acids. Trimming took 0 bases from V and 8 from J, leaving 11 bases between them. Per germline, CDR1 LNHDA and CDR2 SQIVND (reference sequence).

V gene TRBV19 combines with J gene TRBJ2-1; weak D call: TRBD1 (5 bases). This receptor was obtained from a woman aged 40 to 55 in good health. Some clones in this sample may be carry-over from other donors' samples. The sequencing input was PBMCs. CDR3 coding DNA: TGTGCCAGTAGTATAGAATCAGGGTGGCATGAGCAGTTCTTC. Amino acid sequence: CASSIESGWHEQFF.